A single sample gave rise to the 15 T cell receptor beta chains below, sequenced in a study of blood T cell repertoires in COVID-19. Method: immunoSEQ multiplex PCR; TCRdb's copy keeps in-frame clones and lacks some. The sample records a few hundred thousand clones, approximately 91% being singletons. The sample consisted of peripheral blood. The source of these receptors is a woman aged 25-40 years with COVID-19, enrolled during active disease.

The chain combines TRBV9 with TRBJ1-5; D is uncertain. V was clipped by 0 bases and J by 4 bases, with 11 bases between them. Germline V gene data show CDR1 as SGDLS and CDR2 as YYNGEE. This CDR3 contains 15 residues. CDR3 sequence: CASSVGADWNQPQHF. The CDR3 nucleotides read TGTGCCAGCAGCGTAGGCGCTGATTGGAATCAGCCCCAGCATTTT.

The chain has TRBV25-1 and TRBJ1-1; TRBD1 might be the D (6 bases). CDR1 and CDR2 from the germline V gene are MGHDK and SYGVNS. This CDR3 has 14 residues. Trimming cost V 6 bases and J 4 bases, with 15 bases left between them. The chain's CDR3 is CASSPTQGSTEAFF. CDR3 nucleotides: TGTGCCAGCAGCCCCACCCAGGGGTCCACTGAAGCTTTCTTT.

The J gene is TRBJ1-1, the V gene TRBV19; a weak D match, TRBD1 (5 bases). The CDR3 length is 13 residues. CDR1 and CDR2 from the germline V gene are LNHDA and SQIVND (reference sequence). The V and J ends lost 5 bases and 4 bases respectively, with 11 bases between them. The CDR3 loop is CASSFREGTEAFF. Written as DNA, the CDR3 is TGTGCCAGTAGTTTCAGGGAAGGCACTGAAGCTTTCTTT.

The chain recombines TRBV18 with TRBJ2-1; TRBD1 aligns across 12 bases. The V gene's germline CDR1 is KGHSH and CDR2 LQKENI. The CDR3 runs 17 residues. J was trimmed by 10 bases and V by 2 bases; bases with no gene match: 12. CDR3 residues: CASSPISPGTGGDEQFF. CDR3 DNA sequence: TGTGCCAGCTCACCAATATCCCCCGGGACAGGGGGCGACGAGCAGTTCTTC.

This chain uses TRBV6-2 or TRBV6-3 with TRBJ1-5; tentative D call: TRBD1 (6 bases). Deletions cut 0 bases from V and 6 bases from J, with 15 bases between. Germline V gene lookup returns CDR1 MNHEY and CDR2 SVGEGT. The CDR3 covers 16 residues. This CDR3 is CASSYSKGPGAQPQHF. In DNA form, the CDR3 reads TGTGCCAGCAGTTACTCAAAAGGGCCAGGGGCTCAGCCCCAGCATTTT.

The chain joins TRBV11-3 to TRBJ2-2, with 11 bases identical to TRBD2. This CDR3 is 15 amino acids long. Losses at the gene ends were 5 bases for V and 4 bases for J; bases not matched to a gene: 3. The germline V gene encodes CDR1 SGHNT and CDR2 YENEEA. The CDR3 DNA reads TGTGCCAGCAGCGAGGGACTAGCGGTCACCGGGGAGCTGTTTTTT. The encoded protein is CASSEGLAVTGELFF.

This chain joins TRBV19 and TRBJ2-1; D is perhaps TRBD2 (7 bases). Germline CDR1 LNHDA, CDR2 SQIVND (reference sequence). The ends were cut back, 4 bases at V and 6 bases at J, with 16 bases in the middle. This CDR3 region has 15 residues. The CDR3 reads CASSTNGGRVNEQFF. DNA for the CDR3: TGTGCCAGTAGTACGAACGGGGGGCGGGTCAATGAGCAGTTCTTC.

The chain uses TRBV4-1 and TRBJ2-1, with D possibly being TRBD2 (6 bases). Trimming left V 2 bases short and J 6 bases short, with 11 bases between. Germline V lookup: CDR1 MGHRA, CDR2 YSYEKL. This CDR3 has 14 residues. Here the CDR3 reads CASSQSDYINEQFF. The CDR3 DNA sequence: TGCGCCAGCAGCCAATCGGACTATATCAATGAGCAGTTCTTC.

The chain carries TRBV2 and TRBJ1-2, with 9 bases identical to TRBD1. The germline V gene encodes CDR1 SNHLY and CDR2 FYNNEI. The CDR3 is made up of 13 amino acids. V trimming: 2 bases; J trimming: 13 bases; junction bases outside the gene matches: 8. The CDR3 loop reads CASSEYWTGVFTF. The CDR3 nucleotides are TGTGCCAGCAGTGAATATTGGACAGGGGTATTCACCTTC.

The gene calls are TRBV6-6 and TRBJ1-3, with no clear D. The CDR3 has 16 amino acids. CDR1 and CDR2 from the germline V gene are MNHNY and SVGAGI (reference sequence). Trimming cost V 10 bases and J 4 bases, with 23 bases left between them. The CDR3 region is CATSPSVGSGGNTIYF. Here the CDR3 DNA reads TGTGCCACTTCCCCCAGCGTAGGGTCGGGGGGAAACACCATATATTTT.

The chain has TRBV6-2 or TRBV6-3 and TRBJ2-5; possibly TRBD2 for D (5 bases). CDR3 length equals 13 residues. Germline lookup yields CDR1 MNHEY and CDR2 SVGEGT. V lost 2 bases, J lost 5 bases, and 9 bases lay in between. The CDR3 loop reads CASSYLGVETQYF. The DNA for the CDR3 is TGTGCCAGCAGTTACCTCGGGGTGGAGACCCAGTACTTC.

The CDR3 DNA reads TGTGCCAGCAGTTTAACGGGGTGGAATGAGCAGTTCTTC. Protein sequence: CASSLTGWNEQFF. The V call is TRBV12-3 or TRBV12-4, the J call TRBJ2-1; D perhaps matches TRBD2 (5 bases). The CDR3 totals 13 residues. Trimming removed 2 bases from V and 7 bases from J, with 9 bases in between.

CDR3 protein: CATTISVRDNQPQHF. Here the CDR3 DNA reads TGTGCCACCACGATTTCAGTCCGTGACAATCAGCCCCAGCATTTT. V gene TRBV24-1 combines with J gene TRBJ1-5; no reliable D call. Germline V gene data show CDR1 as KGHDR and CDR2 as SFDVKD. The CDR3 spans 15 residues. The V end was cut by 8 bases, the J end by 3 bases, with 16 bases between.

J is TRBJ2-6 and V is TRBV7-2; 7 bases fit TRBD1. J lost 3 bases, V lost 8 bases, and 4 bases had no gene match. The CDR3 is made up of 14 amino acids. Germline V gives CDR1 SGHTA, CDR2 FQGNSA. As DNA, the CDR3 is TGTGCCAGCTGGGACAGCCGTGGGGCCAACGTCCTGACTTTC. It specifies CASWDSRGANVLTF. The complete variable domain, with remaining parts taken from reference TRBV7-2 and TRBJ2-6, reads GAGVSQSPSNKVTEKGKDVELRCDPISGHTALYWYRQSLGQGLEFLIYFQGNSAPDKSGLPSDRFSAERTGGSVSTLTIQRTQQEDSAVYLCASWDSRGANVLTFGAGSRLTVL.

The table lists this clone with a count of one. The chain has TRBV28 and TRBJ1-6, with 8 bases aligning to TRBD1. Germline values: CDR1 MDHEN, CDR2 SYDVKM. This CDR3 has 14 residues. With 3 bases clipped from V and 13 bases from J, the junction kept 8 bases outside the gene matches. CDR3 in amino acids: CASSLGTGRVPLHF. The CDR3 DNA reads TGTGCCAGCAGTTTGGGGACAGGCCGTGTGCCCCTCCACTTT.